This T cell receptor (beta chain) was captured by sequencing in a study of cytomegalovirus exposure and HLA in healthy donors. Study overall: An earlier analysis found 120 million or so unique TCR beta sequences from about 190 million T cells.

Primers included in the PCR were 60 Vbeta and 13 Jbeta primers. Assay used: immunoSEQ multiplex PCR; TCRdb lists only in-frame clones, some missing. The table lists approximately 38,000 clones. V trimming: 0 bases; J trimming: 4 bases; junction bases outside the gene matches: 4. The CDR3 extends over 15 amino acids. Germline CDR1 is MNHEY and CDR2 is SMNVEV (reference sequence). The chain uses TRBV27 and TRBJ2-5; 8 nucleotides line up with TRBD1. Sequenced: PBMCs. This clonotype originated in a middle-aged man in good health and CMV-seropositive. In DNA, the CDR3 is TGTGCCAGCAGTTTATCGAGAACAGGGGGAGAGACCCAGTACTTC. Its translation: CASSLSRTGGETQYF.